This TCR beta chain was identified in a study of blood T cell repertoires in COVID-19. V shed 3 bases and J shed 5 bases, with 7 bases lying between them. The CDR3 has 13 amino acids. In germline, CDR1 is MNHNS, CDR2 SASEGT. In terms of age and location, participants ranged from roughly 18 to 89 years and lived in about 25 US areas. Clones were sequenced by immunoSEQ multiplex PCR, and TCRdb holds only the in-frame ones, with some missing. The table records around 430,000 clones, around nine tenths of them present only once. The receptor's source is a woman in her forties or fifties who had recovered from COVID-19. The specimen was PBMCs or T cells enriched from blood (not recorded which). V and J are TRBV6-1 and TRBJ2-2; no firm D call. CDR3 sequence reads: CASSEGQTGELFF. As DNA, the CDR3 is TGTGCCAGCAGTGAGGGCCAGACCGGGGAGCTGTTTTTT.